A few counts support the clone carrying this TCR beta chain. Its antigen remains unknown. Within the sample, other DNA sequences also encode this same CDR3. The authors ran unsorted PBMC replicate PCRs on around 270 ng DNA, tens of thousands of T cell genomes. Method: immunoSEQ multiplex PCR; TCRdb's copy keeps in-frame clones and lacks some. The sample includes hundreds of thousands of clones, about 76% of them seen just once. These data belong to a study of shared clonotypes between healthy human individuals. As for the study in general: Donors, aged 18 to 49, were a couple of women and three men.

Study-wide results and limits: Tissue TCR repertoires likely differ from these blood-only repertoires.

Specimen: PBMCs. This receptor was taken from a woman between 35 and 50 years old in good health. Some clones in this sample may be carry-over from other donors' samples.

CDR3 nucleotide sequence: TGTGCCAGCAGCGTCCAGGGAGGGTTGGACACTGAAGCTTTCTTT. Residues: CASSVQGGLDTEAFF. J is TRBJ1-1 and V is TRBV9; a weak D match, TRBD1 (5 bases). The CDR3 totals 15 residues. V was clipped by 2 bases and J by 3 bases, with 14 bases between them. In germline, CDR1 is SGDLS, CDR2 YYNGEE.